Listed here are 23 T cell receptor beta chains from one sample, sequenced in a study of blood T cells in healthy people across ages. For the second PCR, which ran for about 6 to 11 cycles, a sample-barcoded 5' primer and a J-beta primer mix were used. From the 5' RACE reads, TCRdb called clonotypes with MiXCR, one entry per CDR3 protein. The sample lists roughly 1.5 million distinct CDR3 sequences; approximately 43% were seen once. Sequenced: blood. The source of these receptors is a woman aged 18-29 years in good health.

The V gene is TRBV9, the J gene TRBJ2-1, with TRBD2 matching over 7 bases. Germline V gene sequence: CDR1 SGDLS, CDR2 YYNGEE. The CDR3 covers 15 residues. The V segment lost 3 bases and the J segment 6 bases; nucleotides outside the gene matches: 9. CDR3 protein: CASSGSGAKFNEQFF. CDR3 in DNA: TGTGCCAGCAGCGGGAGCGGGGCAAAATTCAATGAGCAGTTCTTC.

This clonotype was seen more than once but under ten times. The rearrangement joins TRBV4-3 to TRBJ1-6; D is ambiguous. The CDR3 length is 15 residues. Germline CDR1 is LGHNA and CDR2 is YSLEER. V was trimmed by 0 bases and J by 6 bases, leaving 9 bases between them. In DNA, the CDR3 is TGCGCCAGCAGCCAAGAGGCCGCCTCTAATTCACCCCTCCACTTT. The encoded protein is CASSQEAASNSPLHF.

This chain uses TRBV5-1 with TRBJ2-5; 8 bases are a match to TRBD2. Trimming cost V 1 base and J 11 bases; bases outside gene matches: 13. Germline loops: CDR1 SGHRS, CDR2 YFSETQ. CDR3 size: 15 residues. The CDR3 region is CASSLLMSGGNEQYF. In nucleotides, the CDR3 is TGCGCCAGCAGCTTGTTAATGAGCGGGGGAAATGAGCAGTACTTC.

This chain joins TRBV7-9 and TRBJ1-2; unclear D gene. Trimming removed 5 bases at V and 6 bases at J, with 10 bases between. The CDR3 contains 12 residues. CDR1 and CDR2 from the germline V gene are SEHNR and FQNEAQ (reference sequence). This CDR3 is CASSLRLNGYTF. CDR3 nucleotide sequence: TGTGCCAGCAGCCTCCGCCTAAATGGCTACACCTTC.

The chain joins TRBV20-1 to TRBJ2-7, with 8 bases aligning to TRBD2. This CDR3 has 16 residues. V shed 0 bases and J 5 bases; nucleotides not matched to a gene: 12. Per the germline V gene, CDR1 is DFQATT and CDR2 is SNEGSKA (reference sequence). CDR3 coding DNA: TGCAGTGCTAGAGATCAAATAGCGGGAAGATTCGACGAGCAGTACTTC. It yields the protein CSARDQIAGRFDEQYF.

CDR3 nucleotides: TGCAGTGCTAGAGTTTTGGGGGGGACTGAAGCTTTCTTT. Protein: CSARVLGGTEAFF. The chain has TRBV20-1 and TRBJ1-1, with a possible D match to TRBD1 (5 bases). The ends were cut back, 1 base at V and 5 bases at J, with 11 bases in the middle. The CDR3 length is 13 residues. CDR1 and CDR2 (germline): DFQATT, SNEGSKA (reference sequence).

This sequence joins TRBV7-2 and TRBJ1-1, with D possibly matching TRBD1 (5 bases). V was clipped by 1 base and J by 9 bases, with 12 bases between them. The CDR3 extends over 13 amino acids. The germline CDR1 and CDR2 sequences are SGHTA and FQGNSA. The CDR3 bases are TGTGCCAGCAGCTTAGTCGACAGACCTAAAGCTTTCTTT. Protein: CASSLVDRPKAFF.

This clonotype was observed a few times. This rearrangement joins TRBV4-1 to TRBJ1-5, with 8 bases identical to TRBD1. The CDR3 has 19 amino acids. Germline V gene data show CDR1 as MGHRA and CDR2 as YSYEKL. Trimming cost V 2 bases and J 6 bases; bases outside gene matches: 18. The CDR3: CASSQFSAAGGSRAQPQHF. In nucleotides, the CDR3 is TGCGCCAGCAGCCAATTCTCTGCGGCAGGGGGCTCGAGGGCTCAGCCCCAGCATTTT.

The table lists this clonotype with a few counts. The chain combines TRBV2 with TRBJ2-1, with no clear D. Trimming took 7 bases from V and 8 from J, leaving 12 bases between them. There are 12 residues in the CDR3. Germline assignment: CDR1 SNHLY and CDR2 FYNNEI. CDR3 sequence: CASTKDGHEQFF. In DNA, the CDR3 is TGTGCCAGCACCAAGGACGGTCATGAGCAGTTCTTC. The whole variable domain, filled in from reference TRBV2 and TRBJ2-1, reads EPEVTQTPSHQVTQMGQEVILRCVPISNHLYFYWYRQILGQKVEFLVSFYNNEISEKSEIFDDQFSVERPDGSNFTLKIRSTKLEDSAMYFCASTKDGHEQFFGPGTRLTVL.

This clonotype occurred a few times. The chain links TRBV20-1 to TRBJ2-3; 10 positions match TRBD1. Germline V CDR1 and CDR2: DFQATT, SNEGSKA (reference sequence). The V segment lost 3 bases and the J segment 5 bases; nucleotides outside the gene matches: 8. The CDR3 runs to 15 residues. The DNA of the CDR3 is TGCAGTGCTAGGACGACAGGGGGCAGGATAGATACGCAGTATTTT. Amino acids: CSARTTGGRIDTQYF.

This clonotype was seen a handful of times. CDR3 coding DNA: TGTGCCAGCAGTTCGCCTGCACAGGGGTACAATGAGCAGTACTTC. It specifies CASSSPAQGYNEQYF. This chain uses TRBV12-3 or TRBV12-4 with TRBJ2-5, with 7 bases identical to TRBD1. Losses at the gene ends were 4 bases for V and 11 bases for J; bases not matched to a gene: 16. This CDR3 comprises 15 residues.

Points on this clonotype: This could be a read error, since a much larger clone is one nucleotide away. The chain employs TRBV4-1 and TRBJ2-3; 12 nucleotides line up with TRBD2. V shed 3 bases and J 6 bases; nucleotides not matched to a gene: 13. This CDR3 is built from 18 residues. Germline values: CDR1 MGHRA, CDR2 YSYEKL. CDR3 bases: TGCGCCAGCAGCCACAAACTAGCGGGGGGTTCGGGTTCGGATACGCAGTATTTT. Residues: CASSHKLAGGSGSDTQYF.

The chain combines TRBV20-1 with TRBJ2-1; no reliable D call. V shed 5 bases and J shed 5 bases, with 10 bases lying between them. The germline CDR1 and CDR2 sequences are DFQATT and SNEGSKA (reference sequence). The CDR3 runs to 12 residues. CDR3 sequence reads: CSAPDPNNEQFF. As DNA, the CDR3 is TGCAGTGCTCCCGACCCAAACAATGAGCAGTTCTTC.

The table lists this clonotype with a count of one. The chain has TRBV15 and TRBJ1-4; the D gene is possibly TRBD1 (5 bases). The germline V gene encodes CDR1 LNHNV and CDR2 YYDKDF (reference sequence). V gave up 2 bases and J gave up 1 base, with 5 bases separating them. The CDR3 contains 14 residues. The CDR3 DNA reads as TGTGCCACCAGCAGAAGGGGAACTAATGAAAAACTGTTTTTT. Protein product: CATSRRGTNEKLFF.

This clonotype has more than one count but fewer than ten. The V and J genes are TRBV12-3 or TRBV12-4 and TRBJ2-3; D may be TRBD1 (5 bases). Trimming left V 4 bases short and J 4 bases short, with 9 bases between. CDR3 length: 13 amino acids. The CDR3, as DNA: TGTGCCAGCAGTTCCCTCAGGGCAGATACGCAGTATTTT. This encodes CASSSLRADTQYF.

The rearrangement links TRBV6-1 to TRBJ1-2, with D possibly being TRBD1 (5 bases). Trimming left V 2 bases short and J 2 bases short, with 18 bases between. CDR3 length equals 17 residues. From germline, CDR1 is MNHNS and CDR2 SASEGT. CDR3: CASSERGFELWNYGYTF. CDR3 DNA: TGTGCCAGCAGTGAACGGGGGTTCGAACTATGGAACTATGGCTACACCTTC.

This clonotype was found many times. J is TRBJ2-5 and V is TRBV29-1; no firm D call. The CDR3 is 13 amino acids. The V and J ends lost 7 bases and 0 bases respectively, with 12 bases between them. Germline V lookup: CDR1 SQVTM, CDR2 ANQGSEA. CDR3 amino acids: CSALGGDQETQYF. CDR3 coding DNA: TGCAGCGCCTTGGGTGGGGACCAAGAGACCCAGTACTTC.

The chain carries TRBV4-1 and TRBJ2-3, with 10 nucleotides matching TRBD1. The CDR3 totals 16 residues. From germline, CDR1 is MGHRA and CDR2 YSYEKL. Trimming cost V 4 bases and J 3 bases; bases outside gene matches: 7. The CDR3 spells CASSRLGQGLTDTQYF. CDR3 nucleotides: TGCGCCAGCAGCCGGTTGGGACAGGGGTTGACAGATACGCAGTATTTT.

The J gene is TRBJ2-5, the V gene TRBV12-3 or TRBV12-4; TRBD1 is a possible D gene (5 bases). The CDR3 runs to 16 residues. Trimming left V 7 bases short and J 2 bases short, with 20 bases between. This chain's CDR3 is CASNPTEARGQETQYF. The CDR3 bases are TGTGCCAGCAATCCGACAGAGGCAAGAGGACAAGAGACCCAGTACTTC.

About this clonotype itself: An end of the junction differs from the germline gene, which may be a read error. The CDR3 region is CASSSRGAPLSDEQYF. For the CDR3, the DNA is TGTGCCAGCAGTTCCCGAGGAGCCCCTCTCTCCGACGAGCAGTACTTC. J is TRBJ2-7 and V is TRBV6-2 or TRBV6-3; D uncertain. CDR3 length: 16 residues. From germline, CDR1 is MNHEY and CDR2 SVGEGT.

The chain employs TRBV7-2 and TRBJ2-3; no reliable D call. The CDR3 runs 15 residues. Germline CDR1 and CDR2: SGHTA and FQGNSA. V was trimmed by 2 bases and J by 9 bases, leaving 18 bases between them. CDR3 sequence: CASSLRSGSYGTQYF. CDR3 bases: TGTGCCAGCAGCTTAAGGAGTGGTTCCTACGGCACGCAGTATTTT.

This clonotype has just one count. The rearrangement uses TRBV6-2 or TRBV6-3 and TRBJ2-1; D is uncertain. The CDR3 loop spans 17 amino acids. Germline values: CDR1 MNHEY, CDR2 SVGEGT. Trimming left V 7 bases short and J 4 bases short, with 23 bases between. The CDR3 is CASTKPVGKTVYNEQFF. The CDR3 coding sequence is TGTGCCAGCACCAAACCCGTTGGGAAAACGGTTTACAATGAGCAGTTCTTC.

This clonotype appeared a few times. This rearrangement joins TRBV12-3 or TRBV12-4 to TRBJ1-5; D unresolved. Trimming took off 3 bases at V and 0 bases at J, with 9 bases between the two ends. The CDR3 runs 15 residues. The CDR3 nucleotides read TGTGCCAGCAGTTTTCTCCCTCCTAGCAATCAGCCCCAGCATTTT. Its translation: CASSFLPPSNQPQHF.